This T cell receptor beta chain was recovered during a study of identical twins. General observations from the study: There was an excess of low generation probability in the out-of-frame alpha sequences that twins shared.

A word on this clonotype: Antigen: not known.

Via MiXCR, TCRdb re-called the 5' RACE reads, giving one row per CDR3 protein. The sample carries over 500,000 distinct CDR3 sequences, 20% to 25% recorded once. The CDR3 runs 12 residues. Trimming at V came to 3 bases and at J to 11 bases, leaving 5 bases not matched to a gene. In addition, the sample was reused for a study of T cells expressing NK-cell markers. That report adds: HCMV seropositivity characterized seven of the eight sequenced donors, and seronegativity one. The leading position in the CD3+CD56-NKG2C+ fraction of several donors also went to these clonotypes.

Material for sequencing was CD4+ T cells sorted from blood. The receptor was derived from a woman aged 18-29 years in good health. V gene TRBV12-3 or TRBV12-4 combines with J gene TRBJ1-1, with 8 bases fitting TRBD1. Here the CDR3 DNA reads TGTGCCAGCAGTTTGCGGACAGGGCTGGCTTTCTTT. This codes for CASSLRTGLAFF.